This T cell receptor beta chain comes out of a study of blood T cell repertoires in COVID-19. Background on the study: Sites in the United States, Italy and Spain provided acute and convalescent COVID-19 samples. The cDNA or gDNA used as material had been derived from T cells, B-cell-depleted T cells, or PBMCs.

In the original workflow: Reference gene primer amplification yielded estimated nucleated cell counts. Sequenced by immunoSEQ multiplex PCR; TCRdb stores in-frame clones only, minus some. The V and J calls and clone size come from that table; D and trimming were worked out from the DNA. The sample yields approximately 120,000 clones, less than 90% seen once. CDR1 SGDLS and CDR2 YYNGEE come from the germline V gene. The V and J ends lost 0 bases and 4 bases respectively, with 13 bases between them. This CDR3 region has 15 residues. The chain recombines TRBV9 with TRBJ1-1; D gene ambiguous. Sequenced input: peripheral blood. This clonotype was obtained from a woman aged 55-69 years with acute or convalescent COVID-19. In nucleotides, the CDR3 is TGTGCCAGCAGCGTAGAAAGCCTAGGGAGCACTGAAGCTTTCTTT. It translates to CASSVESLGSTEAFF.